These 21 T cell receptor beta chains originate from one sample sequenced in a study of T cell responses to AZD1222 COVID-19 vaccine (dated by TCRdb to about 2021). Libraries came from the immunoSEQ multiplex PCR assay. TCRdb retrieved this table from immuneACCESS and kept in-frame rearrangements only. Not all clones are present; in checked studies, unresolved V genes account for under half, and no reason is known for the remainder. The sample table contains roughly 86,000 clones; only one count was recorded for roughly 85% of them. The ten largest clones represent roughly 4.5% of the sample. The time point label, read with the paper, signifies: about 28 days (+/-7) after the second vaccine dose. The sample here was peripheral blood, taken 28 days after the second AZD1222 dose. The receptor source for this set is an adult who received the AZD1222 COVID-19 vaccine.

The chain couples TRBV2 to TRBJ1-6, with TRBD1 as a possible D gene (6 bases). V lost 3 bases, J lost 10 bases, and 7 bases lay in between. The CDR3 is 12 amino acids. Per the germline V gene, CDR1 is SNHLY and CDR2 is FYNNEI. Written as DNA, the CDR3 is TGTGCCAGCAGTGACAGGGGCTCACCCCTCCACTTT. Translating it yields CASSDRGSPLHF.

The chain uses TRBV19 and TRBJ2-3; 9 positions match TRBD2. V shed 0 bases, J shed 2 bases, and the junction held 6 bases outside the gene matches. This CDR3 spans 17 amino acids. CDR1 is LNHDA and CDR2 is SQIVND in the germline V gene (reference sequence). The CDR3 DNA is TGTGCCAGTAGTATAGATCGAGCGGGGGGATTCACAGATACGCAGTATTTT. This encodes CASSIDRAGGFTDTQYF.

The chain links TRBV6-5 to TRBJ1-2; 11 positions agree with TRBD1. Trimming removed 5 bases from V and 4 bases from J; junction bases left unmatched: 6. The CDR3 sequence is 15 residues long. Germline V gene sequence: CDR1 MNHEY, CDR2 SVGAGI. DNA of the CDR3: TGTGCCAGCAGTCGGGACAGGGGGGGACTCTATGGCTACACCTTC. Translation: CASSRDRGGLYGYTF.

The V gene is TRBV7-9, the J gene TRBJ2-7; 8 nucleotides match TRBD1. The CDR3 is made up of 14 amino acids. Germline V gene data show CDR1 as SEHNR and CDR2 as FQNEAQ (reference sequence). V shed 6 bases and J 0 bases; nucleotides not matched to a gene: 4. CDR3 sequence (DNA): TGTGCCAGCAGACCGACAGGGGTCTCCTACGAGCAGTACTTC. Amino acid sequence: CASRPTGVSYEQYF.

V is TRBV5-1 and J is TRBJ2-1, with D unresolved. The V gene lost 1 base and the J gene lost 8 bases, with 7 bases spanning the gap. From germline, CDR1 is SGHRS and CDR2 YFSETQ. There are 12 residues in the CDR3. The CDR3 sequence: CASSLPGDEQFF. Here the CDR3 DNA reads TGCGCCAGCAGCTTGCCAGGAGATGAGCAGTTCTTC.

A few counts support this clone. The chain combines TRBV19 with TRBJ1-4; possible D gene TRBD1, 6 bases. CDR1 LNHDA and CDR2 SQIVND come from the germline V gene (reference sequence). This CDR3 has 15 residues. V was cut by 4 bases and J by 7 bases, with 16 bases left in between. As DNA, the CDR3 is TGTGCCAGTAGTACCCCCCGGGGGGCAGGTGAAAAACTGTTTTTT. This codes for CASSTPRGAGEKLFF.

The gene calls are TRBV2 and TRBJ2-7, with D maybe TRBD1 (5 bases). V gave up 6 bases and J gave up 1 base, with 10 bases separating them. Germline-derived CDR1 and CDR2 are SNHLY and FYNNEI. The CDR3 runs 13 residues. As DNA, the CDR3 is TGTGCCAGCAGGGGTAGGGGATCCTACGAGCAGTACTTC. Amino acids: CASRGRGSYEQYF.

This clone was recorded a few times. The chain joins TRBV4-3 to TRBJ1-6; D ambiguous. Germline CDR1 and CDR2: LGHNA and YSLEER. V lost 0 bases and J lost 5, with 23 bases in between. This CDR3 has 20 amino acids. Here the CDR3 reads CASSQEDLLATEGDNSPLHF. DNA for the CDR3: TGCGCCAGCAGCCAAGAGGATCTCTTGGCAACAGAGGGTGATAATTCACCCCTCCACTTT.

The V and J genes are TRBV14 and TRBJ2-3; TRBD1 is a possible D gene (5 bases). V was clipped by 3 bases and J by 6 bases, with 19 bases between them. The germline V gene encodes CDR1 SGHDN and CDR2 FVKESK. The CDR3 consists of 16 residues. The CDR3 DNA is TGTGCCAGCAGCCACAGACAGAACCGCTTGCCGGATACGCAGTATTTT. The encoded protein is CASSHRQNRLPDTQYF.

The chain joins TRBV5-1 to TRBJ2-2; 8 nucleotides line up with TRBD1. The CDR3 runs to 16 residues. Unmatched junction bases numbered 9, after V lost 3 bases and J lost 5 bases. The germline V gene has CDR1 SGHRS and CDR2 YFSETQ. DNA for the CDR3: TGCGCCAGCAGCTGGGGGGACAGGCCGGGGACCGGGGAGCTGTTTTTT. It yields the protein CASSWGDRPGTGELFF.

The V call is TRBV7-9, the J call TRBJ1-6; perhaps TRBD1 as D (5 bases). The CDR3 is 19 amino acids. CDR1 SEHNR and CDR2 FQNEAQ come from the germline V gene (reference sequence). V dropped 5 bases and J dropped 4 bases, with 24 bases sitting between them. The DNA of the CDR3 is TGTGCCAGCAGCCCCCTGGGGGAGGTTGAGGGCCATTATAATTCACCCCTCCACTTT. This gives the protein CASSPLGEVEGHYNSPLHF.

The V gene is TRBV11-2, the J gene TRBJ2-1; 7 positions agree with TRBD1. The CDR3 has 16 amino acids. V was pared by 5 bases and J by 4 bases, with 11 bases of the junction left unmatched. Germline V gene lookup returns CDR1 SGHAT and CDR2 FQNNGV. The CDR3 DNA follows: TGTGCCAGCAGCGCAAGACAGGGAACATCTTACAATGAGCAGTTCTTC. As protein: CASSARQGTSYNEQFF.

This clone was seen only once. V usage is TRBV7-3 and J usage is TRBJ2-1; unclear D gene. Trimming pared 2 bases from V and 10 bases from J, leaving 6 bases between. The CDR3 length is 11 residues. The germline V gene has CDR1 SGHTA and CDR2 FQGTGA. The CDR3 here is CASSLVGEQFF. For the CDR3, the DNA is TGTGCCAGCAGCTTAGTGGGAGAGCAGTTCTTC.

The chain joins TRBV18 to TRBJ2-1; 8 nucleotides align to TRBD1. The CDR3 has 13 residues. Germline-derived CDR1 and CDR2 are KGHSH and LQKENI. With V trimmed by 3 bases and J by 12 bases, 7 bases remained unmatched. CDR3 in DNA: TGTGCCAGCTCACCCACGACAGGGGCTGGGCAGTTCTTC. Protein product: CASSPTTGAGQFF. Based on the CDR3 plus reference TRBV18 and TRBJ2-1, the full variable domain is NAGVMQNPRHLVRRRGQEARLRCSPMKGHSHVYWYRQLPEEGLKFMVYLQKENIIDESGMPKERFSAEFPKEGPSILRIQQVVRGDSAAYFCASSPTTGAGQFFGPGTRLTVL.

The chain employs TRBV27 and TRBJ2-1; 14 nucleotides agree with TRBD2. Germline trimming cut 3 bases from V and 2 bases from J; bases unmatched to any gene: 12. Per the germline V gene, CDR1 is MNHEY and CDR2 is SMNVEV (reference sequence). The CDR3 has 20 residues. The CDR3 spells CASSFIRLAGGKGAYNEQFF. DNA for the CDR3: TGTGCCAGCAGTTTTATCCGACTAGCGGGAGGGAAAGGGGCCTACAATGAGCAGTTCTTC.

V gene TRBV6-5 combines with J gene TRBJ2-3; perhaps TRBD2 as D (6 bases). Between the trimmed V and J ends, which lost 6 bases and 10 bases, there was a span of 11 bases. The germline V gene has CDR1 MNHEY and CDR2 SVGAGI. This CDR3 has 11 residues. This CDR3 is CASRTGEAQYF. CDR3 bases: TGTGCCAGCAGAACTGGGGAGGCGCAGTATTTT.

The chain's CDR3 is CASSLTGLAGGLEQYF. The CDR3 nucleotides read TGCGCCAGCAGCTTGACCGGACTAGCGGGGGGGCTCGAGCAGTACTTC. V gene TRBV5-1 combines with J gene TRBJ2-7; 15 nucleotides match TRBD2. The CDR3 has 16 amino acids. V trimming: 1 base; J trimming: 6 bases; junction bases outside the gene matches: 5. Germline V gives CDR1 SGHRS, CDR2 YFSETQ.

The gene calls are TRBV7-9 and TRBJ2-1; 8 bases are shared with TRBD2. Germline V gives CDR1 SEHNR, CDR2 FQNEAQ (reference sequence). The CDR3 contains 15 residues. V was clipped by 8 bases and J by 0 bases; unmatched bases: 6. CDR3 residues: CASYLSGSSYNEQFF. The CDR3, as DNA: TGTGCCAGCTATTTGAGCGGGAGCTCCTACAATGAGCAGTTCTTC.

The rearrangement links TRBV7-2 to TRBJ2-7, with D possibly matching TRBD2 (5 bases). CDR3 length: 13 residues. Trimming removed 5 bases from V and 6 bases from J, with 14 bases in between. Per the germline V gene, CDR1 is SGHTA and CDR2 is FQGNSA. Written as DNA, the CDR3 is TGTGCCAGCAGCGGAGGCCGGGGTCGCGAGCAGTACTTC. This encodes CASSGGRGREQYF.

J is TRBJ2-1 and V is TRBV7-8; perhaps TRBD1 as D (6 bases). The CDR3 runs to 15 residues. CDR1 SGHVS and CDR2 FQNEAQ come from the germline V gene. Trimming cost V 4 bases and J 0 bases, with 10 bases left between them. CDR3 coding DNA: TGTGCCAGCAGCTACGGACAGAGCTCCTACAATGAGCAGTTCTTC. This codes for CASSYGQSSYNEQFF.

The chain links TRBV2 to TRBJ2-7; possibly TRBD2 for D (6 bases). Trimming took 8 bases from V and 3 from J, leaving 14 bases between them. The germline CDR1 and CDR2 sequences are SNHLY and FYNNEI. This CDR3 comprises 13 residues. The CDR3 reads CASRRVINYEQYF. CDR3 sequence (DNA): TGTGCCAGCCGGAGGGTTATCAACTACGAGCAGTACTTC.